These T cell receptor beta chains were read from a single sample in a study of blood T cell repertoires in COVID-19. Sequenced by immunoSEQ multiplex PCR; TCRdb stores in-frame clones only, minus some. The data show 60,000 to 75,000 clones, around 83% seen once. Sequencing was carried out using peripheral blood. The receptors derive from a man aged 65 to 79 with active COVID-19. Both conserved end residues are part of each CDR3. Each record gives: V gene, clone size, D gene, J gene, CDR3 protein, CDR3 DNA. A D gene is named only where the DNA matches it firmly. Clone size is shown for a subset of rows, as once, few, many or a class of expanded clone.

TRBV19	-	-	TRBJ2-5	CASSIDLETQYF	TGTGCCAGTAGTATAGATCTGGAGACCCAGTACTTC
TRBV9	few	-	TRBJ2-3	CASTSRLTDTQYF	TGTGCCAGCACCTCCCGACTCACAGATACGCAGTATTTT
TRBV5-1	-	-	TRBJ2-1	CASSPDFSSYNEQFF	TGCGCCAGCAGCCCGGACTTTAGCTCCTACAATGAGCAGTTCTTC
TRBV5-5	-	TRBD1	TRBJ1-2	CASSLETGANNYGYTF	TGTGCCAGCAGCCTCGAGACAGGGGCGAATAACTATGGCTACACCTTC
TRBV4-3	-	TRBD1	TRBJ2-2	CASSPRDSINTGELFF	TGCGCCAGCAGCCCACGGGACAGCATCAACACCGGGGAGCTGTTTTTT
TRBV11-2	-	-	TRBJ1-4	CASSLDRGTATNEKLFF	TGTGCCAGCAGCTTAGATCGGGGGACGGCAACTAATGAAAAACTGTTTTTT
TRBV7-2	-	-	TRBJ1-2	CASSLGQNYGYTF	TGTGCCAGCAGCTTAGGTCAGAACTATGGCTACACCTTC
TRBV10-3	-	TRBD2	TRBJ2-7	CAISEGTSGTYEQYF	TGTGCCATCAGTGAGGGGACTAGCGGGACGTACGAGCAGTACTTC
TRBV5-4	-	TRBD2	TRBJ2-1	CASSPGVAGSYNEQFF	TGTGCCAGCAGCCCCGGGGTAGCGGGCTCCTACAATGAGCAGTTCTTC
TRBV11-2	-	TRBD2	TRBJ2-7	CASSLSGGTYEQYF	TGTGCCAGCAGCTTATCGGGGGGGACCTACGAGCAGTACTTC
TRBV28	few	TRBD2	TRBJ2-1	CASSSPSGRLLREQFF	TGTGCCAGCAGTTCGCCTAGCGGGAGGCTCTTGAGGGAGCAGTTCTTC
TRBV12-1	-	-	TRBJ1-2	CASSFGFLSPPRRGQGAYYGYTF	TGTGCCAGCAGCTTTGGGTTCTTATCCCCCCCTCGTCGTGGGCAGGGGGCTTACTATGGCTACACCTTC
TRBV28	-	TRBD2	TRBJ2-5	CASMGLAGPQETQYF	TGTGCCAGTATGGGACTAGCGGGACCACAAGAGACCCAGTACTTC
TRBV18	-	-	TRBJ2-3	CASSPLGSGLTASTDTQYF	TGTGCCAGCTCCCCCCTCGGGTCTGGTCTAACCGCCAGCACAGATACGCAGTATTTT
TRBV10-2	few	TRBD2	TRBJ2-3	CASTSGRRTDTQYF	TGCGCCAGCACCAGCGGGAGGCGCACAGATACGCAGTATTTT
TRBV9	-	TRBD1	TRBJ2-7	CASSVAGTGDYEQYF	TGTGCCAGCAGCGTAGCCGGGACAGGGGACTACGAGCAGTACTTC
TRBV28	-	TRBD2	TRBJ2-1	CASSLWGGRIYNEQFF	TGTGCCAGCAGTTTATGGGGCGGGAGGATCTACAATGAGCAGTTCTTC
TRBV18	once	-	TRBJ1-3	CASSPPFGAGNTIYF	TGTGCCAGCTCACCACCGTTCGGGGCTGGAAACACCATATATTTT
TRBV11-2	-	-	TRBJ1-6	CASSLVPQGGLNNSPLHF	TGTGCCAGCAGCTTAGTTCCGCAGGGAGGACTAAATAATTCACCCCTCCACTTT
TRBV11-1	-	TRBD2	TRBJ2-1	CASSLGRDYPYNEQFF	TGTGCCAGCAGCTTAGGGAGGGACTACCCTTACAATGAGCAGTTCTTC
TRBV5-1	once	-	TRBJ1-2	CASSPEGRAEGYTF	TGCGCCAGCAGCCCGGAGGGCAGGGCGGAGGGCTACACCTTC
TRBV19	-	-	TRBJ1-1	CASTGEYTEAFF	TGTGCCAGTACAGGGGAATACACTGAAGCTTTCTTT
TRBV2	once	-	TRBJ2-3	CASRADSHTDTQYF	TGTGCCAGCAGGGCGGACAGCCACACAGATACGCAGTATTTT
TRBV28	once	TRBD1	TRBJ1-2	CASSLGGPGGGYGYTF	TGTGCCAGCAGTTTAGGAGGGCCAGGGGGCGGCTATGGCTACACCTTC
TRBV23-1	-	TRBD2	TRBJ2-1	CASSPPGTSGRGEQFF	TGCGCCAGCAGTCCCCCCGGGACTAGCGGGAGGGGTGAGCAGTTCTTC
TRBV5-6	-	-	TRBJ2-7	CASSLGQNSYEQYF	TGTGCCAGCAGCTTGGGACAGAACTCCTACGAGCAGTACTTC
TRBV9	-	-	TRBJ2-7	CASSPRWEVYEQYF	TGTGCCAGCAGCCCCCGATGGGAGGTCTACGAGCAGTACTTC
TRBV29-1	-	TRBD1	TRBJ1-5	CSVGDRGNQPQHF	TGCAGCGTTGGGGACAGAGGCAATCAGCCCCAGCATTTT
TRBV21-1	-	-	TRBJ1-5	CASSPPVGREGWGNQPQHF	TGTGCCAGCAGCCCACCGGTGGGCAGGGAGGGGTGGGGCAATCAGCCCCAGCATTTT
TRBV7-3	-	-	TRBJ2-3	CASSPGGGGPDTQYF	TGTGCCAGCAGCCCCGGTGGGGGGGGCCCAGATACGCAGTATTTT
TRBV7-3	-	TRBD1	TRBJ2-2	CASSPRTGSGELFF	TGTGCCAGCAGCCCAAGGACAGGGTCCGGGGAGCTGTTTTTT
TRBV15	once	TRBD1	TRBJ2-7	CATSRGQLPSYEQYF	TGTGCCACCAGCAGGGGACAGTTGCCCTCCTACGAGCAGTACTTC
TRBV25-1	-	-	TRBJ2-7	CASSEQALGGGYEQYF	TGTGCCAGCAGTGAACAGGCCCTAGGGGGGGGGTACGAGCAGTACTTC
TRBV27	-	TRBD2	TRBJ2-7	CASSPRTSGGIIGSYEQYF	TGTGCCAGCAGTCCACGGACTAGCGGAGGGATTATCGGCTCCTACGAGCAGTACTTC
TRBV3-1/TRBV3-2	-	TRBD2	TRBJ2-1	CASTSGYYNEQFF	TGTGCCAGCACTAGCGGATACTACAATGAGCAGTTCTTC
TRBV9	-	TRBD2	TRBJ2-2	CASSVGASGVRAGELFF	TGTGCCAGCAGCGTAGGAGCTAGCGGGGTCCGCGCCGGGGAGCTGTTTTTT
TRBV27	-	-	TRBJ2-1	CASSFIGGGVSYNEQFF	TGTGCCAGCAGTTTCATAGGTGGCGGGGTCTCCTACAATGAGCAGTTCTTC
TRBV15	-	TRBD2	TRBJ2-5	CATSRDWGLAGRGETQYF	TGTGCCACCAGCAGAGATTGGGGACTAGCGGGAAGAGGAGAGACCCAGTACTTC
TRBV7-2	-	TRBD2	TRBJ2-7	CASSQGRGVGEQYF	TGTGCCAGCAGCCAAGGGAGGGGCGTGGGGGAGCAGTACTTC
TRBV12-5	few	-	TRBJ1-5	CASGLAPDQPQHF	TGTGCTAGTGGTTTGGCCCCGGATCAGCCCCAGCATTTT
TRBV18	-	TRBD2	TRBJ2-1	CASSYSRTSGIPSSYNEQFF	TGTGCCAGCTCATACTCTAGGACTAGCGGAATCCCGAGCTCCTACAATGAGCAGTTCTTC
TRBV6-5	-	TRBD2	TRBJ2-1	CASRGLAGEGGEQFF	TGTGCCAGCAGGGGGCTAGCGGGAGAAGGGGGTGAGCAGTTCTTC
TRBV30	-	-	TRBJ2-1	CAWSVSLAGFLFEQFF	TGTGCCTGGAGTGTCTCCCTGGCGGGATTTTTATTTGAGCAGTTCTTC
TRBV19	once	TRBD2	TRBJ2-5	CASSRGTRALETQYF	TGTGCCAGTAGTAGAGGGACTAGAGCGCTCGAGACCCAGTACTTC
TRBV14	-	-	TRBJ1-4	CASSQDAVWEKLFF	TGTGCCAGCAGCCAAGATGCGGTATGGGAAAAACTGTTTTTT
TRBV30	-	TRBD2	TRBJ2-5	CACTTSGSLGETQYF	TGTGCCTGCACGACTAGCGGGAGTTTGGGGGAGACCCAGTACTTC
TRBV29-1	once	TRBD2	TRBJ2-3	CSVGTSGRADTQYF	TGCAGCGTTGGGACTAGCGGGAGGGCAGATACGCAGTATTTT
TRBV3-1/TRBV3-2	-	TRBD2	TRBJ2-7	CASSQGTSGSRDEQYF	TGTGCCAGCAGCCAGGGGACTAGCGGGAGTAGGGACGAGCAGTACTTC
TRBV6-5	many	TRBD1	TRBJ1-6	CASITGTGYNSPLHF	TGTGCCAGCATCACCGGGACAGGGTATAATTCACCCCTCCACTTT
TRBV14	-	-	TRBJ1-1	CASSQPRATEAFF	TGTGCCAGCAGCCAGCCCAGGGCCACTGAAGCTTTCTTT
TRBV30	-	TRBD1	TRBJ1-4	CAWSPRVPTGGGKLFF	TGTGCCTGGAGTCCCCGGGTCCCAACAGGGGGGGGGAAACTGTTTTTT
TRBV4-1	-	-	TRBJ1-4	CASSYPAHLRELFF	TGCGCCAGCAGCTACCCGGCCCATCTGAGGGAACTGTTTTTT
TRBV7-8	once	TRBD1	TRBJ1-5	CASSPTGGTSNQPQHF	TGTGCCAGCAGCCCCACAGGGGGGACGAGCAATCAGCCCCAGCATTTT
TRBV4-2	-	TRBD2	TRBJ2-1	CASSPLGSGRAGVNEQFF	TGTGCCAGCAGCCCCCTGGGGAGCGGGAGGGCCGGGGTCAATGAGCAGTTCTTC
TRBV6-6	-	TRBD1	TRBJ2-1	CASSYPRQGGYNEQFF	TGTGCCAGCAGTTACCCCAGACAGGGGGGGTACAATGAGCAGTTCTTC
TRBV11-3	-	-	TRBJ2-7	CASSRLDRYDEQYF	TGTGCCAGCAGCCGACTTGACAGGTATGACGAGCAGTACTTC
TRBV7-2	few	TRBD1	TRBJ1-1	CASRDRDRSEDTEAFF	TGTGCCAGCAGGGACCGGGACAGGTCCGAGGACACTGAAGCTTTCTTT